This T cell receptor (beta chain) originates from a study of a mutant IDH1 vaccine in newly diagnosed glioma. The wider study: The vaccination schedule gave patients eight doses in weeks 1, 3, 5, 7, 11, 15, 19 and 23. Treated patients comprised 62.5% males and approximately 38% females, mean age roughly 43 years.

Study-wide results and caveats: Induction of immune responses by the vaccine occurred in 93.3% of patients.

Using immunoSEQ multiplex PCR, the repertoire was profiled, and TCRdb retains in-frame clones only, with some absent. The sample lists about 58,000 clones, around 80% occurring once. Germline V gene sequence: CDR1 SGDLS, CDR2 YYNGEE. The CDR3 loop spans 15 amino acids. V lost 0 bases, J lost 0 bases, and 10 bases lay in between. Turning to this clone: Its antigen is still unknown.

Time point given: week 5, during vaccination. Alongside topical imiquimod, each dose of vaccine comprised 300 ug of mutant IDH1 20-mer peptide. Donor diagnoses consisted of new WHO grade 3 or 4 IDH1-mutant, ATRX-lost astrocytomas. This sequence was found in a woman aged 45-65 years with glioma. The V and J genes are TRBV9 and TRBJ2-7; a weak D match, TRBD2 (5 bases). The sequenced sample was PBMCs, obtained from a glioma patient whose treatment included an IDH1 peptide vaccine. CDR3 DNA: TGTGCCAGCAGCGTAGATGGTACTAGCTCCTACGAGCAGTACTTC. Amino acids: CASSVDGTSSYEQYF.